Presented here are 5 T cell receptor beta chains from one specimen sequenced in a study of T cell responses to AZD1222 COVID-19 vaccine. The data were produced by immunoSEQ multiplex PCR, yet TCRdb's version contains in-frame clones alone and is incomplete. The sample gives around 100,000 clones, around 87% of which show up once; about a sixth is in the top ten. The source was peripheral blood, collected on day 0 of AZD1222 vaccination. These receptors came from an adult in good health.

V and J are TRBV7-4 and TRBJ2-7; 9 bases line up with TRBD1. After removal of 5 bases from V and 5 bases from J, the junction contained 10 bases not matched to a gene. The CDR3 is 15 amino acids. Germline CDR1 SGHVT, CDR2 SQSDAQ. DNA for the CDR3: TGTGCCAGCAGCCACTGGACAGGGGCATTTGACGAGCAGTACTTC. It encodes CASSHWTGAFDEQYF.

The chain carries TRBV7-2 and TRBJ1-2; D remains ambiguous. CDR1 is SGHTA, CDR2 FQGNSA, per germline. Trimming took 6 bases from V and 0 from J, leaving 2 bases between them. CDR3 length: 11 amino acids. CDR3 nucleotides: TGTGCCAGCAGGGCTAACTATGGCTACACCTTC. Residues: CASRANYGYTF.

This clone has a handful of counts. The CDR3 DNA reads TGTGCCAGCAGTAACTTAGGACTGGGCGAGCAGTACTTC. Translation gives CASSNLGLGEQYF. The chain employs TRBV6-5 and TRBJ2-7; a weak D match, TRBD2 (5 bases). Germline CDR1 and CDR2: MNHEY and SVGAGI. Deletions cut 5 bases from V and 6 bases from J, with 14 bases between. This CDR3 contains 13 residues.

The V gene is TRBV6-1, the J gene TRBJ1-1; D is uncertain. Trimming stripped 2 bases from V and 1 base from J, with 8 bases between. Germline V gene data show CDR1 as MNHNS and CDR2 as SASEGT. The CDR3 loop spans 14 amino acids. The CDR3 protein is CASSERAANTEAFF. CDR3 coding DNA: TGTGCCAGCAGTGAAAGGGCAGCGAACACTGAAGCTTTCTTT.

V gene TRBV11-1 combines with J gene TRBJ2-7; D is unclear. V was clipped by 4 bases and J by 3 bases, with 13 bases between them. The CDR3 has 14 amino acids. The V gene's germline CDR1 is SGHAT and CDR2 FQDESV (reference sequence). The CDR3 reads CASSSRIGNYEQYF. The CDR3 DNA reads TGTGCCAGCAGCTCCCGGATAGGGAACTACGAGCAGTACTTC.